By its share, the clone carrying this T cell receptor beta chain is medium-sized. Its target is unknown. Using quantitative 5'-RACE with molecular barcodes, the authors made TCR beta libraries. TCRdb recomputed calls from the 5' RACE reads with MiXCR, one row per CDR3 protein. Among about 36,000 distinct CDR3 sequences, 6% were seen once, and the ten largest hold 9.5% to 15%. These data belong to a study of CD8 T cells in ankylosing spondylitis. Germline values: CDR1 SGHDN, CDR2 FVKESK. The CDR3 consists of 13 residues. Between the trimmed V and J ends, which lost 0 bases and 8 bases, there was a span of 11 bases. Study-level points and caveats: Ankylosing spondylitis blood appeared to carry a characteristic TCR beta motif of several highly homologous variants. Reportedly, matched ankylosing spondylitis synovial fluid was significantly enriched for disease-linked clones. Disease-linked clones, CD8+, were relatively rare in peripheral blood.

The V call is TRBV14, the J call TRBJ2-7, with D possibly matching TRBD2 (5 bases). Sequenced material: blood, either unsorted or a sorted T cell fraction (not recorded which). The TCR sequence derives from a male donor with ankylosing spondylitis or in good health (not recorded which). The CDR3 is CASSQDRAGKQYF. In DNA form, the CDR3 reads TGTGCCAGCAGCCAAGATAGGGCCGGGAAGCAGTACTTC.